The 9 T cell receptor beta chains given below trace back to one sample, sequenced in a study of T cells in Graves' hyperthyroidism and ophthalmopathy (dated by TCRdb to between 2018 and 2020). The method was multiplex PCR. Instrument on record: Illumina HiSeq 2000. Amplification of TCR beta CDR3 regions was carried out from RNA transcripts. A first-round RT-PCR of the TCR CDR3 used the HTBI primer set with the Qiagen OneStep RT-PCR kit. The public reads were reprocessed in TCRdb via fastp at Q25 and MiXCR, keeping in-frame beta chains. Duplicate CDR3 protein sequences are folded into a single record with the most common DNA and genes. The sample yields 750,000 to 900,000 distinct CDR3 sequences; 38% were counted once. The ten top clones hold approximately 10% of the sample. Sequenced input: blood. These receptors were taken from a man in his late teens or twenties with Graves' hyperthyroidism.

The sample holds many counts of this clonotype. This chain connects TRBV20-1 to TRBJ2-5; 8 bases agree with TRBD2. The germline gives CDR1 DFQATT, CDR2 SNEGSKA (reference sequence). The CDR3 covers 12 residues. Here the CDR3 reads CTPLVAGETQYF. The DNA of the CDR3 is TGCACCCCTTTGGTAGCGGGGGAGACCCAGTACTTC.

The chain is built from TRBV12-3 or TRBV12-4 and TRBJ2-7; no reliable D call. Trimming pared 6 bases from V and 4 bases from J, leaving 13 bases between. The CDR3 loop spans 13 amino acids. CDR3 DNA sequence: TGTGCCAGCAGCACCCGAAACGCTTACGAGCAGTACTTC. Amino acid sequence: CASSTRNAYEQYF.

A note on this clonotype: This may be a read error: a much more frequent sequence differs by one nucleotide. V is TRBV9 and J is TRBJ1-2; D gene unclear. CDR1 is SGDLS, CDR2 YYNGEE, per germline. The CDR3 loop spans 11 amino acids. In DNA form, the CDR3 reads TGTGCCAGCAGCTCCCCCTATGGCTACATCTTC. This gives the protein CASSSPYGYIF. Based on the CDR3 plus reference TRBV9 and TRBJ1-2, the full variable domain is DSGVTQTPKHLITATGQRVTLRCSPRSGDLSVYWYQQSLDQGLQFLIQYYNGEERAKGNILERFSAQQFPDLHSELNLSSLELGDSALYFCASSSPYGYIFGSGTRLTVV.

There are a few counts of this clonotype. V and J are TRBV7-6 and TRBJ2-7, with a weak D call TRBD1 (6 bases). From germline, CDR1 is SGHVS and CDR2 FNYEAQ. V shed 11 bases and J shed 7 bases, with 21 bases lying between them. The CDR3 is made up of 13 amino acids. The CDR3 sequence: CAVRDRQGGEQYF. DNA of the CDR3: TGTGCCGTCCGGGACCGCCAAGGGGGTGAGCAGTACTTC.

V and J are TRBV6-5 and TRBJ2-7; D unresolved. Trimming removed 4 bases from V and 4 bases from J, with 14 bases in between. The CDR3 spans 14 residues. Germline CDR1 reads MNHEY; CDR2 reads SVGAGI. The CDR3 reads CASSLRVFPYEQYF. The CDR3 DNA follows: TGTGCCAGCAGTTTAAGGGTTTTCCCTTACGAGCAGTACTTC.

The chain carries TRBV20-1 and TRBJ1-5; the match to TRBD1 covers 9 bases. The CDR3 covers 14 residues. J lost 2 bases, V lost 6 bases, and 5 bases had no gene match. Germline assignment: CDR1 DFQATT and CDR2 SNEGSKA (reference sequence). CDR3: CSATTGGRNQPQHF. CDR3 sequence (DNA): TGCAGTGCCACGACAGGGGGGCGCAATCAGCCCCAGCATTTT.

The chain links TRBV9 to TRBJ2-5; 8 bases map to TRBD2. Germline CDR1 and CDR2: SGDLS and YYNGEE. V lost 4 bases and J lost 5; bases outside the gene matches: 10. The CDR3 has 15 residues. CDR3 coding DNA: TGTGCCAGCAGCCAAGGGCAGACTAGCGCGGAGACCCAGTACTTC. Translated: CASSQGQTSAETQYF.

The table lists this clonotype with a few counts. This chain joins TRBV20-1 and TRBJ2-7; 8 bases fit TRBD1. From germline, CDR1 is DFQATT and CDR2 SNEGSKA (reference sequence). There are 15 residues in the CDR3. The junction had 10 bases not matched to a gene; V was cut back by 0 bases and J by 6 bases. CDR3 DNA: TGCAGTGCTAGAGATCAAGGACAGGGTAAAGGCGAGCAGTACTTC. Translation gives CSARDQGQGKGEQYF.

This clonotype was counted only a few times. This chain joins TRBV6-5 and TRBJ2-5, with a possible D match to TRBD2 (5 bases). Trimming took off 5 bases at V and 5 bases at J, with 12 bases between the two ends. CDR3 length: 13 residues. The germline gives CDR1 MNHEY, CDR2 SVGAGI. CDR3: CASSRSVTETQYF. In DNA, the CDR3 is TGTGCCAGCAGTCGTAGCGTTACCGAGACCCAGTACTTC.